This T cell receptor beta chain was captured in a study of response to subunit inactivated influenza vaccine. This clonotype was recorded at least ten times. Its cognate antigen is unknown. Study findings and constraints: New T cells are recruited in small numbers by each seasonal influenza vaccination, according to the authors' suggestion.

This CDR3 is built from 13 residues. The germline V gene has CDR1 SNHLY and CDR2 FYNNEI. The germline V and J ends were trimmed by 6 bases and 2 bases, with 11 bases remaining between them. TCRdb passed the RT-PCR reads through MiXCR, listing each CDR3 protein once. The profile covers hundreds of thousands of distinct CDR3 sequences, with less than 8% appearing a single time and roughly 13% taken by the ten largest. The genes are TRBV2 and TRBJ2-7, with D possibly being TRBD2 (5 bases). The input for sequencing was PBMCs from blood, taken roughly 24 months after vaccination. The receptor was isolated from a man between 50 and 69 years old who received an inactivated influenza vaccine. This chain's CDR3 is CASRKTGTYEQYF. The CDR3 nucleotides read TGTGCCAGCAGAAAGACGGGAACCTACGAGCAGTACTTC.